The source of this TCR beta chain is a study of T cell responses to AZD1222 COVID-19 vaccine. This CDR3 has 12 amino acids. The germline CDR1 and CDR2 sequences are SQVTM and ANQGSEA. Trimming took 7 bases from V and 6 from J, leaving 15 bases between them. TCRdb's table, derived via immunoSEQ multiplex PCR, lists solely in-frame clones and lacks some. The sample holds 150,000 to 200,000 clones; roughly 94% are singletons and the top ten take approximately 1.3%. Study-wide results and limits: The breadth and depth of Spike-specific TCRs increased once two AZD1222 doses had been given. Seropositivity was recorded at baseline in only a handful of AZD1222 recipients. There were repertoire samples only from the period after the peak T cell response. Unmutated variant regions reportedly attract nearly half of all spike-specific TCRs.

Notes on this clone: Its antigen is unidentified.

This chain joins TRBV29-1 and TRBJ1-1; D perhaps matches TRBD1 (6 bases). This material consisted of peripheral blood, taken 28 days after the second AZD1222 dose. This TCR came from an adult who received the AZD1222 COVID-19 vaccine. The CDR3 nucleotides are TGCAGCGCAGGACAGATACCCGCTGAAGCTTTCTTT. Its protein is CSAGQIPAEAFF. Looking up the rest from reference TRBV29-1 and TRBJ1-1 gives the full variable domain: SAVISQKPSRDICQRGTSLTIQCQVDSQVTMMFWYRQQPGQSLTLIATANQGSEATYESGFVIDKFPISRPNLTFSTLTVSNMSPEDSSIYLCSAGQIPAEAFFGQGTRLTVV.